These 24 T cell receptor beta chains originate from one sample sequenced in a study of cytomegalovirus exposure and HLA in healthy donors. Both 60 Vbeta primers and 13 Jbeta primers went into the PCR. Assay used: immunoSEQ multiplex PCR; TCRdb lists only in-frame clones, some missing. This table has about 88,000 clones, approximately 90% appearing once. Material: PBMCs. The receptor set was obtained from a man younger than 35 in good health and CMV-seronegative.

V gene TRBV11-2 combines with J gene TRBJ2-7; no clear D gene. Germline values: CDR1 SGHAT, CDR2 FQNNGV. The CDR3 covers 15 residues. V was clipped by 1 base and J by 3 bases, with 13 bases between them. The CDR3 region is CASSLAVGKNYEQYF. The CDR3 DNA is TGTGCCAGCAGCTTAGCTGTTGGCAAAAACTACGAGCAGTACTTC.

The chain couples TRBV7-9 to TRBJ1-2; the match to TRBD1 covers 7 bases. Germline trimming cut 1 base from V and 13 bases from J; bases unmatched to any gene: 9. The CDR3 totals 13 residues. Germline CDR1 and CDR2: SEHNR and FQNEAQ (reference sequence). CDR3: CASSLGVGQATTF. CDR3 DNA sequence: TGTGCCAGCAGCTTAGGGGTCGGACAGGCTACCACCTTC.

The chain combines TRBV28 with TRBJ2-2; TRBD1 matches 9 bases. Unmatched junction bases numbered 10, after V lost 5 bases and J lost 6 bases. CDR3 length: 16 amino acids. From germline, CDR1 is MDHEN and CDR2 SYDVKM. DNA of the CDR3: TGTGCCAGCAGTATATACCGGGACAGGGTTGCCGGGGAGCTGTTTTTT. Translation gives CASSIYRDRVAGELFF.

The chain links TRBV4-3 to TRBJ2-7, with 9 nucleotides matching TRBD1. Germline CDR1 and CDR2: LGHNA and YSLEER. The CDR3 runs to 17 residues. V lost 1 base, J lost 4 bases, and 11 bases stayed unmatched. CDR3 region: CASSQGPGGQGLYEQYF. The CDR3 DNA reads TGCGCCAGCAGCCAAGGGCCGGGGGGACAGGGTTTGTACGAGCAGTACTTC.

V usage is TRBV5-1 and J usage is TRBJ1-1, with D possibly being TRBD1 (5 bases). The V and J ends lost 4 bases and 2 bases respectively, with 12 bases between them. CDR3 length equals 14 residues. Germline V lookup: CDR1 SGHRS, CDR2 YFSETQ. CDR3 in amino acids: CASSPRQSNTEAFF. CDR3 nucleotides: TGCGCCAGCAGCCCCCGACAGAGCAACACTGAAGCTTTCTTT. The complete variable domain, with remaining parts taken from reference TRBV5-1 and TRBJ1-1, reads KAGVTQTPRYLIKTRGQQVTLSCSPISGHRSVSWYQQTPGQGLQFLFEYFSETQRNKGNFPGRFSGRQFSNSRSEMNVSTLELGDSALYLCASSPRQSNTEAFFGQGTRLTVV.

This clone occurred once. V is TRBV2 and J is TRBJ2-2; 7 nucleotides align to TRBD1. This CDR3 comprises 16 residues. Looked up from germline, CDR1 is SNHLY and CDR2 is FYNNEI. The V gene end was trimmed by 0 bases and the J gene end by 3 bases; junction bases not matched to a gene: 4. CDR3 nucleotides: TGTGCCAGCAGTGAAGCGCTCACAGGGGACACCGGGGAGCTGTTTTTT. This gives the protein CASSEALTGDTGELFF.

This clone was seen just once. This rearrangement joins TRBV19 to TRBJ1-2; 7 nucleotides agree with TRBD1. Germline loops: CDR1 LNHDA, CDR2 SQIVND (reference sequence). The CDR3 is 15 amino acids. Trimming at V came to 9 bases and at J to 2 bases, leaving 12 bases not matched to a gene. This CDR3 is CASRSAAGGNYGYTF. DNA for the CDR3: TGTGCCAGCAGATCGGCCGCAGGGGGAAACTATGGCTACACCTTC.

A note on this clone: One end of the junction does not line up with germline, which may come from a read error. V gene TRBV18 combines with J gene TRBJ2-5; D remains ambiguous. Looked up from germline, CDR1 is KGHSH and CDR2 is LQKENI. The CDR3 length is 13 residues. The CDR3 here is CASSPGLQGTQYF. The CDR3 bases are TGTGCCAGCTCACCGGGCCTCCAAGGGACCCAGTACTTC.

This rearrangement joins TRBV5-4 to TRBJ2-7; 7 nucleotides line up with TRBD2. V shed 2 bases and J 6 bases; nucleotides not matched to a gene: 14. CDR1 SGHNT and CDR2 YYREEE come from the germline V gene (reference sequence). The CDR3 is made up of 16 amino acids. The CDR3, as DNA: TGTGCCAGCAGCTTCGGATCGATCGGGTGGGGGGGCGAGCAGTACTTC. This translates into CASSFGSIGWGGEQYF.

The J gene is TRBJ1-1, the V gene TRBV28; maybe TRBD1 (5 bases). This CDR3 region has 14 residues. CDR1 is MDHEN and CDR2 is SYDVKM in the germline V gene. With 7 bases removed from V and 4 bases from J, the gap between germline ends came to 16 bases. CDR3 in DNA: TGTGCCAGCATTCGAGGTGGGGCGACCACTGAAGCTTTCTTT. Translating it yields CASIRGGATTEAFF.

This clone occurred once. The chain joins TRBV18 to TRBJ2-7; D gene unclear. The CDR3 totals 12 residues. Germline lookup yields CDR1 KGHSH and CDR2 LQKENI. The V and J ends lost 2 bases and 1 base respectively, with 3 bases between them. The DNA for the CDR3 is TGTGCCAGCTCACCAGTATCCTACGAGCAGTACTTC. Translation: CASSPVSYEQYF. The full variable domain, completed using reference TRBV18 and TRBJ2-7, is NAGVMQNPRHLVRRRGQEARLRCSPMKGHSHVYWYRQLPEEGLKFMVYLQKENIIDESGMPKERFSAEFPKEGPSILRIQQVVRGDSAAYFCASSPVSYEQYFGPGTRLTVT.

The chain is built from TRBV5-6 and TRBJ2-7; TRBD2 matches at 10 bases. Germline V CDR1 and CDR2: SGHDT, YYEEEE. The V and J ends lost 1 base and 6 bases, in that order; junction bases with no gene match: 7. The CDR3 runs 15 residues. CDR3 coding DNA: TGTGCCAGCAGCTTGCGGTCTAGCGGGAGCCGCGAGCAGTACTTC. This codes for CASSLRSSGSREQYF. The complete variable domain, with remaining parts taken from reference TRBV5-6 and TRBJ2-7, reads DAGVTQSPTHLIKTRGQQVTLRCSPKSGHDTVSWYQQALGQGPQFIFQYYEEEERQRGNFPDRFSGHQFPNYSSELNVNALLLGDSALYLCASSLRSSGSREQYFGPGTRLTVT.

The chain uses TRBV5-1 and TRBJ2-7; D is possibly TRBD1 (6 bases). V was clipped by 5 bases and J by 5 bases, with 11 bases between them. The germline V gene encodes CDR1 SGHRS and CDR2 YFSETQ. This CDR3 region has 12 residues. In DNA form, the CDR3 reads TGCGCCAGCAGGAGGGGGAACCACGAGCAGTACTTC. Translation: CASRRGNHEQYF.

V gene TRBV18 combines with J gene TRBJ1-4, with D unclear. This CDR3 has 12 amino acids. CDR1 KGHSH and CDR2 LQKENI come from the germline V gene. The V gene lost 3 bases and the J gene lost 5 bases, with 4 bases spanning the gap. Here the CDR3 reads CASSPRNEKLFF. The CDR3 DNA sequence: TGTGCCAGCTCACCCAGAAATGAAAAACTGTTTTTT.

Only one count was recorded for this clone. V usage is TRBV5-1 and J usage is TRBJ1-2; TRBD1 might be the D (5 bases). V was trimmed by 5 bases and J by 4 bases, leaving 9 bases between them. Germline V gene sequence: CDR1 SGHRS, CDR2 YFSETQ. The CDR3 is 12 amino acids. CDR3 region: CASRPQGYGYTF. The CDR3 bases are TGCGCCAGCAGACCTCAGGGCTATGGCTACACCTTC.

This clone was seen a single time. The genes are TRBV28 and TRBJ1-2, with TRBD1 as a possible D gene (5 bases). Per the germline V gene, CDR1 is MDHEN and CDR2 is SYDVKM. The ends were cut back, 8 bases at V and 6 bases at J, with 19 bases in the middle. The CDR3 is 14 amino acids. The CDR3 is CASGRGRDVDGYTF. The CDR3 DNA follows: TGTGCCAGCGGGAGGGGCAGGGATGTTGATGGCTACACCTTC.

The chain combines TRBV7-6 with TRBJ2-7; no clear D. There are 12 residues in the CDR3. The V gene lost 2 bases and the J gene lost 5 bases, with 7 bases spanning the gap. Germline V gene lookup returns CDR1 SGHVS and CDR2 FNYEAQ. The CDR3 reads CASSLNSNEQYF. CDR3 in DNA: TGTGCCAGCAGCTTAAATAGCAACGAGCAGTACTTC.

CDR3 region: CASSDGTSGTTDTQYF. CDR3 in DNA: TGTGCCAGCAGCGATGGGACTAGCGGGACTACAGATACGCAGTATTTT. V usage is TRBV11-3 and J usage is TRBJ2-3, with TRBD2 identical over 13 bases. The junction had 5 bases not matched to a gene; V was cut back by 5 bases and J by 3 bases. The germline V gene has CDR1 SGHNT and CDR2 YENEEA. The CDR3 runs to 16 residues.

This sequence joins TRBV4-1 and TRBJ1-6, with unresolved D. This CDR3 has 12 residues. The ends were cut back, 4 bases at V and 9 bases at J, with 7 bases in the middle. Germline V gives CDR1 MGHRA, CDR2 YSYEKL. The CDR3 loop reads CASSPSGSPLHF. CDR3 nucleotide sequence: TGCGCCAGCAGCCCCTCGGGTTCACCCCTCCACTTT.

The chain is built from TRBV14 and TRBJ2-3, with D perhaps TRBD1 (6 bases). The germline V gene encodes CDR1 SGHDN and CDR2 FVKESK. Trimming removed 1 base at V and 0 bases at J, with 17 bases between. The CDR3 is 18 amino acids. CDR3 DNA: TGTGCCAGCAGCCAAGGATACGGACAGCGAATCAGCACAGATACGCAGTATTTT. Translation gives CASSQGYGQRISTDTQYF.

The chain is built from TRBV28 and TRBJ2-7, with a tentative D call TRBD1 (5 bases). Trimming took 4 bases from V and 6 from J, leaving 19 bases between them. The CDR3 length is 15 residues. Germline loops: CDR1 MDHEN, CDR2 SYDVKM. CDR3 DNA sequence: TGTGCCAGCAGTTCATTTACAGGAACAAAGGGCGAGCAGTACTTC. It encodes CASSSFTGTKGEQYF. Drawing the rest from reference TRBV28 and TRBJ2-7, the complete variable domain is DVKVTQSSRYLVKRTGEKVFLECVQDMDHENMFWYRQDPGLGLRLIYFSYDVKMKEKGDIPEGYSVSREKKERFSLILESASTNQTSMYLCASSSFTGTKGEQYFGPGTRLTVT.

The chain joins TRBV19 to TRBJ1-1, with D maybe TRBD1 (5 bases). This CDR3 has 14 amino acids. CDR1 and CDR2 from the germline V gene are LNHDA and SQIVND (reference sequence). V was pared by 4 bases and J by 5 bases, with 14 bases between. The CDR3 DNA follows: TGTGCCAGTAGTAAGGACGGGGGGAGGACTGAAGCTTTCTTT. It translates to CASSKDGGRTEAFF.

The chain is built from TRBV7-2 and TRBJ1-5, with TRBD1 matching over 8 bases. The CDR3 consists of 15 residues. Per the germline V gene, CDR1 is SGHTA and CDR2 is FQGNSA. V was clipped by 4 bases and J by 3 bases; unmatched bases: 5. Here the CDR3 DNA reads TGTGCCAGCAGCTCCCGGGGACAGGCCAATCAGCCCCAGCATTTT. Translated: CASSSRGQANQPQHF.

The rearrangement uses TRBV28 and TRBJ2-7; TRBD2 aligns across 13 bases. The J segment lost 7 bases and the V segment lost 5 bases, leaving 8 bases of the junction unmatched. Looked up from germline, CDR1 is MDHEN and CDR2 is SYDVKM. The CDR3 sequence is 15 residues long. The DNA for the CDR3 is TGTGCCAGCAGTGAACTAGCGGGAGGGCGTACAGAGCAGTACTTC. It translates to CASSELAGGRTEQYF.